These 23 T cell receptor beta chains share one sample of origin, sequenced in a study of shared clonotypes between healthy human individuals. Only in-frame clones appear in the TCRdb table, and some are missing; sequencing was by immunoSEQ multiplex PCR. The data hold approximately 940,000 clones, with over 75% observed a single time. Sequenced input: memory CD4+ T cells sorted from blood. Sample subset: CD45RA-negative fraction. The receptor source for this set is a young man in good health.

This chain uses TRBV10-2 with TRBJ2-7; D is unclear. The CDR3 is made up of 12 amino acids. V dropped 1 base and J dropped 6 bases, with 7 bases sitting between them. The V gene's germline CDR1 is WSHSY and CDR2 SAAADI. CDR3 coding DNA: TGCGCCAGCAGTGAGTACAAAGGCGAGCAGTACTTC. As protein: CASSEYKGEQYF.

The rearrangement joins TRBV6-5 to TRBJ1-1, with D perhaps matching TRBD1 (6 bases). This CDR3 comprises 15 residues. Trimming removed 6 bases at V and 5 bases at J, with 19 bases between. CDR1 and CDR2 (germline): MNHEY, SVGAGI. CDR3 sequence reads: CASSRGLRAETEAFF. The CDR3 DNA follows: TGTGCCAGCAGCAGGGGCCTCAGGGCCGAGACTGAAGCTTTCTTT.

Details on this clone: Other DNA sequences in this sample translate to the same CDR3. V and J are TRBV5-1 and TRBJ2-7, with unresolved D. V lost 1 base to trimming and J lost 1 base, with 6 bases between them. There are 13 residues in the CDR3. Germline CDR1 is SGHRS and CDR2 is YFSETQ. In nucleotides, the CDR3 is TGCGCCAGCAGCTTGCGTTCGTCCTACGAGCAGTACTTC. It translates to CASSLRSSYEQYF.

This chain's CDR3 is CASSSGARGLQETQYF. The CDR3 bases are TGTGCCAGCAGCTCCGGGGCGCGGGGGCTACAAGAGACCCAGTACTTC. The V gene is TRBV5-4, the J gene TRBJ2-5; possible D gene TRBD2, 7 bases. Trimming left V 3 bases short and J 2 bases short, with 17 bases between. This CDR3 has 16 residues. Per germline, CDR1 SGHNT and CDR2 YYREEE (reference sequence).

Of note for this clone: Possible read error: a much larger clone is one base away. The V call is TRBV7-9, the J call TRBJ2-3; 9 nucleotides align to TRBD2. J was trimmed by 1 base and V by 1 base; bases with no gene match: 0. The CDR3 sequence is 15 residues long. Germline assignment: CDR1 SEHNR and CDR2 FQNEAQ (reference sequence). CDR3 DNA sequence: TGTGCCAGCAGCTTAGGGACTAGCGGCACAGATACGCAGTATTTT. This sequence encodes CASSLGTSGTDTQYF.

This sequence joins TRBV5-1 and TRBJ2-5; D uncertain. The germline V gene encodes CDR1 SGHRS and CDR2 YFSETQ. CDR3 length: 15 residues. The V end lost 1 base, the J end lost 1 base, and 11 bases lay between the germline ends. This CDR3 reads CASSLMGISQETQYF. The CDR3 coding sequence is TGCGCCAGCAGCTTGATGGGGATATCCCAAGAGACCCAGTACTTC. The full variable domain, in which reference TRBV5-1 and TRBJ2-5 provide the parts outside the CDR3, is KAGVTQTPRYLIKTRGQQVTLSCSPISGHRSVSWYQQTPGQGLQFLFEYFSETQRNKGNFPGRFSGRQFSNSRSEMNVSTLELGDSALYLCASSLMGISQETQYFGPGTRLLVL.

The chain carries TRBV21-1 and TRBJ1-1; the table's TRBD1 call for D was not verified on the DNA. TRBV21-1 is classified as a pseudogene. The CDR3 extends over 14 amino acids. For the CDR3, the DNA is TGTGCCAGAGTGCCGGGACAGGCGAACACTGAAGCTTTCTTT. This encodes CARVPGQANTEAFF.

The genes are TRBV5-5 and TRBJ1-1; TRBD1 aligns across 7 bases. The CDR3 contains 15 residues. The ends lost 4 bases at V and 5 bases at J; junction bases unmatched: 11. CDR1 and CDR2 from the germline V gene are SGHKS and YYEKEE (reference sequence). CDR3 residues: CASSTNRQGGTEAFF. In DNA form, the CDR3 reads TGTGCCAGCAGCACGAACCGACAGGGCGGAACTGAAGCTTTCTTT.

This rearrangement joins TRBV5-1 to TRBJ2-5; D could derive from TRBD1 or TRBD2 (5 bases each). V was clipped by 3 bases and J by 7 bases, with 22 bases between them. The CDR3 consists of 16 residues. Germline V gene lookup returns CDR1 SGHRS and CDR2 YFSETQ. The CDR3 is CASSYQTGISQGTQYF. The CDR3 DNA is TGCGCCAGCAGCTACCAAACGGGGATTTCCCAGGGGACCCAGTACTTC.

The chain has TRBV4-1 and TRBJ1-1; D is unresolved. V shed 0 bases and J shed 4 bases, with 9 bases lying between them. This CDR3 has 14 residues. Germline CDR1 is MGHRA and CDR2 is YSYEKL. This chain's CDR3 is CASSQERVVTEAFF. The CDR3 bases are TGCGCCAGCAGCCAAGAGAGGGTTGTCACTGAAGCTTTCTTT.

This clone was observed a few times. The chain carries TRBV11-2 and TRBJ2-5, with D uncertain. Germline V gene data show CDR1 as SGHAT and CDR2 as FQNNGV. The CDR3 loop spans 15 amino acids. V was pared by 5 bases and J by 2 bases, with 15 bases between. The CDR3 sequence: CASSQLLVEQETQYF. The CDR3 bases are TGTGCCAGCAGCCAACTCTTGGTGGAGCAAGAGACCCAGTACTTC.

The chain uses TRBV7-2 and TRBJ2-3, with 9 bases aligning to TRBD2. Germline V gives CDR1 SGHTA, CDR2 FQGNSA. The CDR3 contains 15 residues. The V and J ends lost 11 bases and 1 base, in that order; junction bases with no gene match: 10. CDR3 nucleotides: TGTGCCTCAGGGTCTAGCGGGAAGGGCACAGATACGCAGTATTTT. This codes for CASGSSGKGTDTQYF.

V is TRBV7-9 and J is TRBJ2-5; TRBD2 matches 7 bases. Germline CDR1 SEHNR, CDR2 FQNEAQ (reference sequence). The J segment lost 7 bases and the V segment lost 4 bases, leaving 6 bases of the junction unmatched. The CDR3 sequence is 13 residues long. CDR3 amino acids: CASSWGEGVTQYF. As DNA, the CDR3 is TGTGCCAGCAGCTGGGGGGAGGGAGTGACCCAGTACTTC.

This chain joins TRBV5-6 and TRBJ2-7; 7 nucleotides line up with TRBD2. J was trimmed by 0 bases and V by 3 bases; bases with no gene match: 9. Germline V gene data show CDR1 as SGHDT and CDR2 as YYEEEE. There are 16 residues in the CDR3. Here the CDR3 reads CASSYLSGVSSYEQYF. The CDR3 coding sequence is TGTGCCAGCAGCTACCTAAGCGGGGTCAGCTCCTACGAGCAGTACTTC.

V usage is TRBV5-4 and J usage is TRBJ2-2; 13 nucleotides agree with TRBD2. V lost 3 bases and J lost 0; bases outside the gene matches: 8. Germline CDR1 and CDR2: SGHNT and YYREEE (reference sequence). The CDR3 covers 19 residues. CDR3 region: CASSSIWTSGGPNTGELFF. The CDR3 DNA reads as TGTGCCAGCAGCTCAATCTGGACTAGCGGGGGCCCGAACACCGGGGAGCTGTTTTTT.

V usage is TRBV28 and J usage is TRBJ1-5, with no clear D. The CDR3 totals 16 residues. Germline lookup yields CDR1 MDHEN and CDR2 SYDVKM. V lost 5 bases, J lost 5 bases, and 19 bases lay in between. The DNA for the CDR3 is TGTGCCAGCAGTGTTCGATGGGCGGCTAAAGATCAGCCCCAGCATTTT. Translation gives CASSVRWAAKDQPQHF.

The chain links TRBV4-1 to TRBJ1-4, with 10 positions matching TRBD1. In germline, CDR1 is MGHRA, CDR2 YSYEKL. This CDR3 contains 15 residues. V shed 4 bases, J shed 6 bases, and the junction held 5 bases outside the gene matches. The CDR3 DNA reads TGCGCCAGCAGCCCGACCGGGACAGGGGATGAAAAACTGTTTTTT. Its protein is CASSPTGTGDEKLFF.

Of note for this clone: Within the sample, other DNA sequences also encode this same CDR3. The genes are TRBV4-3 and TRBJ1-5; weak D call: TRBD1 (5 bases). This CDR3 region has 14 residues. Germline V lookup: CDR1 LGHNA, CDR2 YSLEER. Trimming left V 0 bases short and J 4 bases short, with 7 bases between. The CDR3 loop reads CASSQDGGNQPQHF. In DNA, the CDR3 is TGCGCCAGCAGCCAAGACGGGGGGAATCAGCCCCAGCATTTT.

This sequence joins TRBV4-1 and TRBJ2-7; D unclear. The V gene's germline CDR1 is MGHRA and CDR2 YSYEKL. V gave up 0 bases and J gave up 7 bases, with 7 bases separating them. The CDR3 has 12 amino acids. The CDR3 DNA reads TGCGCCAGCAGCCAAGATAGGCGGGAGCAGTACTTC. Translating gives CASSQDRREQYF.

This rearrangement joins TRBV18 to TRBJ2-3, with TRBD1 matching 10 bases. The CDR3 is 15 amino acids. Per the germline V gene, CDR1 is KGHSH and CDR2 is LQKENI. V was clipped by 4 bases and J by 7 bases; unmatched bases: 8. The chain's CDR3 is CASSLRTGGENTQYF. Written as DNA, the CDR3 is TGTGCCAGCTCACTCAGGACAGGGGGGGAGAATACGCAGTATTTT. Filled out from reference TRBV18 and TRBJ2-3, the complete variable domain reads NAGVMQNPRHLVRRRGQEARLRCSPMKGHSHVYWYRQLPEEGLKFMVYLQKENIIDESGMPKERFSAEFPKEGPSILRIQQVVRGDSAAYFCASSLRTGGENTQYFGPGTRLTVL.

The chain is built from TRBV7-9 and TRBJ2-2; 16 bases match TRBD2. V shed 2 bases and J 5 bases; nucleotides not matched to a gene: 8. The CDR3 spans 19 residues. From germline, CDR1 is SEHNR and CDR2 FQNEAQ (reference sequence). CDR3 sequence reads: CASSLKGLAGGPGTGELFF. In nucleotides, the CDR3 is TGTGCCAGCAGCTTAAAGGGACTAGCGGGAGGGCCAGGAACCGGGGAGCTGTTTTTT.

This clone was counted between two and nine times. Here the CDR3 reads CASRTEGVNNSPLHF. The CDR3, as DNA: TGTGCCAGCAGAACCGAGGGGGTTAATAATTCACCCCTCCACTTT. The gene calls are TRBV27 and TRBJ1-6; D is possibly TRBD1 (6 bases). This CDR3 has 15 amino acids. V was clipped by 6 bases and J by 5 bases, with 14 bases between them. Germline CDR1 is MNHEY and CDR2 is SMNVEV (reference sequence).

The J gene is TRBJ1-2, the V gene TRBV7-2; a possible D gene is TRBD1 (6 bases). The germline V gene has CDR1 SGHTA and CDR2 FQGNSA. With 5 bases removed from V and 8 bases from J, the gap between germline ends came to 27 bases. The CDR3 is 17 residues long. The CDR3 sequence: CASSLMNSGQTSWGYTF. The CDR3 coding sequence is TGTGCCAGCAGCCTAATGAACTCGGGACAAACCTCGTGGGGCTACACCTTC.